This passage covers 3 T cell receptor beta chains from one sample sequenced in a study of blood T cell repertoires in COVID-19. Data came from immunoSEQ multiplex PCR; TCRdb stores just in-frame clones and leaves some out. This table holds tens of thousands of clones, 82% found once. Specimen: peripheral blood. The receptors shown here come from a man aged 35 to 55 with acute or convalescent COVID-19.

This rearrangement joins TRBV5-8 to TRBJ1-1; the D is unclear. Germline CDR1 reads SGHTS; CDR2 reads YDEGEE. The CDR3 covers 12 residues. The V gene lost 2 bases and the J gene lost 3 bases, with 5 bases spanning the gap. This chain's CDR3 is CASSFSYTEAFF. The CDR3 DNA reads TGTGCCAGCAGCTTTAGCTACACTGAAGCTTTCTTT.

This chain joins TRBV2 and TRBJ1-5; 7 bases are a match to TRBD1. The J segment lost 1 base and the V segment lost 5 bases, leaving 5 bases of the junction unmatched. The CDR3 spans 15 residues. Germline V gene data show CDR1 as SNHLY and CDR2 as FYNNEI. CDR3 region: CASSRQGVSNQPQHF. The CDR3 bases are TGTGCCAGCAGTCGACAGGGAGTAAGCAATCAGCCCCAGCATTTT.

The chain uses TRBV6-6 and TRBJ2-7; TRBD1 aligns across 7 bases. The junction had 10 bases not matched to a gene; V was cut back by 6 bases and J by 5 bases. This CDR3 has 14 residues. Germline CDR1 and CDR2: MNHNY and SVGAGI (reference sequence). The CDR3 coding sequence is TGTGCCAGCAGCCCCGACAGGGATGTACACGAGCAGTACTTC. It specifies CASSPDRDVHEQYF.